This T cell receptor (beta chain) was recovered during a study of control samples from healthy donors and cancer patients. TCRdb keeps only in-frame clones here, not all; method: immunoSEQ multiplex PCR. The sample holds 180,000 or so clones, just under 95% seen once. This clonotype originated in a woman aged 55-70 years in good health. Sequencing was carried out using blood.

CDR3 loop: CASSFLTGSYGYTF. The DNA for the CDR3 is TGTGCCAGCAGCTTCCTGACAGGTAGCTATGGCTACACCTTC. The chain joins TRBV5-5 to TRBJ1-2, with D possibly TRBD1 on 6 matching bases. The germline gives CDR1 SGHKS, CDR2 YYEKEE (reference sequence). The V end lost 2 bases, the J end lost 4 bases, and 12 bases lay between the germline ends. The CDR3 is made up of 14 amino acids.